The rows below give T cell receptor beta chains drawn from one sample of a study of blood T cell repertoires in COVID-19. The method was immunoSEQ multiplex PCR; TCRdb's version includes in-frame clones alone and lacks a portion of them. The sample lists 250,000 to 350,000 clones, 88% occurring once. The sample was peripheral blood. The receptors here all came from a woman aged 25 to 39 with COVID-19, enrolled during active disease. CDR3s include the opening cysteine and the closing phenylalanine or tryptophan. For some rows the clone size is stated as once, few or many, or as a class when expanded; others skip it.

v_call,clone_size,j_call,cdr3_aa
TRBV5-1,.,TRBJ2-7,CASSLQGPPYEQYF
TRBV7-2,.,TRBJ2-3,CASSLVAGTDTQYF
TRBV7-9,.,TRBJ2-3,CASSGSDSPPGDTQYF
TRBV18,.,TRBJ1-1,CASSPRVAATDTEAFF
TRBV12-3/TRBV12-4,.,TRBJ1-1,CASRHRGPTEAFF
TRBV2,.,TRBJ2-5,CASSEASGIEETQYF
TRBV9,.,TRBJ2-3,CASSVLGNTDTQYF
TRBV10-3,.,TRBJ2-7,CAISGGLAGNEQYF
TRBV7-8,.,TRBJ1-2,CASSLTHGTGVSGYTF
TRBV29-1,.,TRBJ1-4,CSVGQSRTNEKLFF
TRBV7-9,few,TRBJ1-3,CASSLNRGNTIYF
TRBV4-2,few,TRBJ2-1,CASSQNLDSTDEQFF
TRBV5-1,.,TRBJ2-7,CASSLASGEQYF
TRBV29-1,once,TRBJ2-1,CSVVLAGRPYNEQFF
TRBV3-1/TRBV3-2,many,TRBJ1-3,CASSLVPAGNTIYF
TRBV10-3,.,TRBJ2-1,CATEGDHNEQFF
TRBV3-1/TRBV3-2,.,TRBJ1-5,CASSQGGQGNQPQHF
TRBV5-1,.,TRBJ2-1,CASSLAFEQFF
TRBV6-1,.,TRBJ2-7,CASSEEGTGGISYEQYF
TRBV14,.,TRBJ2-7,CAWRLAGGRSSYEQYF
TRBV6-5,.,TRBJ2-7,CASSSQGYGGDEQYF
TRBV2,few,TRBJ2-7,CASSQGQGASYEQYF
TRBV28,.,TRBJ2-3,CASSLERVGTDTQYF
TRBV10-3,.,TRBJ1-2,CAISESETHYGYTF
TRBV30,.,TRBJ1-3,CAWSAVLGVTGNTIYF
TRBV3-1/TRBV3-2,.,TRBJ2-7,CASSQSGQGSYEQYF
TRBV27,.,TRBJ2-7,CASSLRGMGRAFSAYEQYF
TRBV9,few,TRBJ1-6,CASSASETYNSPLHF
TRBV5-1,few,TRBJ2-3,CASSLDRGTDTQYF
TRBV2,.,TRBJ1-6,CASSEWGHLHF
TRBV2,.,TRBJ2-7,CASKPTSGPYEQYF
TRBV28,.,TRBJ1-1,CASSFSQGTFF
TRBV5-1,.,TRBJ2-5,CASSLEGPLAGGVETQYF
TRBV6-2/TRBV6-3,.,TRBJ2-3,CASSYSRTSMSDTQYF
TRBV21-1,.,TRBJ1-5,CATPLMGPANQPQHF
TRBV14,.,TRBJ2-3,CASSQASGGATQYF
TRBV10-1,.,TRBJ2-3,CASSESQDTQYF
TRBV4-1,.,TRBJ2-1,CASSPRESSYNEQFF
TRBV7-2,.,TRBJ2-1,CASSGSRGSSYNEQFF
TRBV4-1,.,TRBJ2-7,CASSQVRLANEQYF
TRBV30,.,TRBJ2-2,CAWSHPFIGRAEGELFF